What follows are 13 T cell receptor beta chains derived from one specimen sequenced in a study of T cell repertoires in cytomegalovirus infection. No antigen has been identified for these receptors. Via MiXCR, TCRdb re-called the reads, giving one row per CDR3 protein. The sample records 650,000 to 850,000 distinct CDR3 sequences, 29% being singletons. The sequencing here drew on cultured CD8+ T cells from PBMCs, taken from culture after CMV antigen stimulation. Receptors were obtained from a human donor in good health (CMV status not recorded). Some clones in this sample may be carry-over from other donors' samples.

This clonotype was seen a few times. The gene calls are TRBV5-5 and TRBJ1-1, with D possibly being TRBD1 (5 bases). The V and J ends lost 4 bases and 7 bases respectively, with 11 bases between them. CDR1 SGHKS and CDR2 YYEKEE come from the germline V gene (reference sequence). This CDR3 spans 12 amino acids. CDR3 protein: CASSGAGIEAFF. DNA of the CDR3: TGTGCCAGCAGCGGGGCGGGGATTGAAGCTTTCTTT.

This clonotype came up many times. The chain carries TRBV7-2 and TRBJ1-2; D is unclear. Between the trimmed V and J ends, which lost 5 bases and 0 bases, there was a span of 16 bases. CDR3 length: 16 amino acids. In germline, CDR1 is SGHTA, CDR2 FQGNSA. CDR3 DNA: TGTGCCAGCAGCGCCCCCGAGCGCCTCCCTAACTATGGCTACACCTTC. Protein product: CASSAPERLPNYGYTF.

In its sample, this clonotype was seen a few times. V gene TRBV6-5 combines with J gene TRBJ2-4; maybe TRBD2 (7 bases). V lost 5 bases and J lost 8, with 22 bases in between. The V gene's germline CDR1 is MNHEY and CDR2 SVGAGI. The CDR3 is 16 residues long. CDR3 sequence reads: CASSTTEGGEWDIQYF. The DNA for the CDR3 is TGTGCCAGCAGTACCACGGAGGGGGGGGAATGGGACATTCAGTACTTC.

The chain couples TRBV27 to TRBJ2-3, with 9 bases lining up with TRBD1. Germline CDR1 is MNHEY and CDR2 is SMNVEV (reference sequence). The V segment lost 4 bases and the J segment 3 bases; nucleotides outside the gene matches: 5. The CDR3 consists of 15 residues. The CDR3 DNA reads TGTGCCAGCAGTTCGGACAGGGGAAAGACAGATACGCAGTATTTT. Encoded protein: CASSSDRGKTDTQYF.

This rearrangement joins TRBV7-3 to TRBJ2-2; TRBD2 might be the D (5 bases). CDR3 length: 12 amino acids. Germline V gene data show CDR1 as SGHTA and CDR2 as FQGTGA. Deletions cut 3 bases from V and 10 bases from J, with 9 bases between. The CDR3 loop reads CASSFPGEELFF. CDR3 bases: TGTGCCAGCAGCTTCCCCGGGGAGGAGCTGTTTTTT. Looking up the rest from reference TRBV7-3 and TRBJ2-2 gives the full variable domain: GAGVSQTPSNKVTEKGKYVELRCDPISGHTALYWYRQSLGQGPEFLIYFQGTGAADDSGLPNDRFFAVRPEGSVSTLKIQRTERGDSAVYLCASSFPGEELFFGEGSRLTVL.

This clonotype was detected many times. V gene TRBV7-9 combines with J gene TRBJ1-1; 8 nucleotides align to TRBD1. The CDR3 consists of 15 residues. V lost 5 bases to trimming and J lost 1 base; unmatched junction nucleotides: 6. Germline V CDR1 and CDR2: SEHNR, FQNEAQ (reference sequence). The CDR3 loop reads CASSDSRGRNTEAFF. The CDR3 region has the DNA TGTGCCAGCAGCGATTCCAGGGGGCGGAACACTGAAGCTTTCTTT.

J is TRBJ2-1 and V is TRBV2; 11 bases fit TRBD2. J gave up 0 bases and V 6 bases, and 13 bases lay outside the gene matches. The CDR3 has 19 amino acids. CDR1 and CDR2 (germline): SNHLY, FYNNEI. CDR3 coding DNA: TGTGCCAGCAGGGAGACTAGCGGGGTTGACTCTAGCTCCTACAATGAGCAGTTCTTC. Protein: CASRETSGVDSSSYNEQFF. Variable domain in full (rest from reference TRBV2 and TRBJ2-1): EPEVTQTPSHQVTQMGQEVILRCVPISNHLYFYWYRQILGQKVEFLVSFYNNEISEKSEIFDDQFSVERPDGSNFTLKIRSTKLEDSAMYFCASRETSGVDSSSYNEQFFGPGTRLTVL.

This clonotype has more than one count but fewer than ten. This chain links TRBV7-6 with TRBJ2-3; D is ambiguous. From germline, CDR1 is SGHVS and CDR2 FNYEAQ. Trimming stripped 1 base from V and 2 bases from J, with 7 bases between. CDR3 length: 14 amino acids. This CDR3 is CASSLGIYTDTQYF. The CDR3 coding sequence is TGTGCCAGCAGCTTAGGGATCTACACAGATACGCAGTATTTT.

At least ten counts were recorded for this clonotype. The J gene is TRBJ2-3, the V gene TRBV7-3; D may correspond to TRBD1 or TRBD2 (5 bases each). CDR1 SGHTA and CDR2 FQGTGA come from the germline V gene. The CDR3 runs 15 residues. Trimming stripped 2 bases from V and 6 bases from J, with 15 bases between. Here the CDR3 reads CASSLFGTTMDTQYF. The CDR3, as DNA: TGTGCCAGCAGCTTATTCGGGACCACCATGGATACGCAGTATTTT.

Points on this clonotype: One base away lies a much larger clone, so this may be a sequencing read error. CDR3 nucleotide sequence: TGTACCAGCAGGAAATACTCGGGACAGGGGGCATCCGGGGAGCTGTTTTTT. Protein sequence: CTSRKYSGQGASGELFF. V usage is TRBV6-1 and J usage is TRBJ2-2, with TRBD1 matching over 12 bases. The germline CDR1 and CDR2 sequences are MNHNS and SASEGT. CDR3 length: 17 amino acids.

This clonotype was seen ten or more times. The chain carries TRBV7-8 and TRBJ2-7; the D gene is possibly TRBD1 (6 bases). There are 15 residues in the CDR3. CDR1 is SGHVS, CDR2 FQNEAQ, per germline. The V end was cut by 5 bases, the J end by 0 bases, with 14 bases between. In DNA form, the CDR3 reads TGTGCCAGCAGCCTGGGAACAGGGACCTCCTACGAGCAGTACGTC. It encodes CASSLGTGTSYEQYV.

The CDR3 nucleotides are TGCGCCAGCAGCCCCTCCCTCGAGCCTGTTTGGGGCTACACCTTC. It yields the protein CASSPSLEPVWGYTF. The chain couples TRBV4-1 to TRBJ1-2; the D is unclear. The CDR3 is made up of 15 amino acids. Trimming left V 4 bases short and J 8 bases short, with 20 bases between. The V gene's germline CDR1 is MGHRA and CDR2 YSYEKL.

There are a few counts of this clonotype. The chain carries TRBV15 and TRBJ2-5; TRBD1 might be the D (6 bases). The CDR3 is 17 residues long. Trimming shortened V by 4 bases and J by 2 bases, and 20 bases separated the two germline ends. CDR1 LNHNV and CDR2 YYDKDF come from the germline V gene (reference sequence). CDR3 DNA: TGTGCCACCAGCAAAAGATCCGGGACACCCAGGCAAGAGACCCAGTACTTC. As protein: CATSKRSGTPRQETQYF.